Sequencing of this TCR beta chain was carried out in a study of shared clonotypes between healthy human individuals. Cells designated naive CD8 were CD45RO-negative and were positively selected for CCR7, with terminally differentiated effector memory CD45RA+ cells excluded. A deep-level run was used for the assay. The assay was immunoSEQ multiplex PCR, and TCRdb's table has in-frame clones only and misses some. The sample lists approximately 740,000 clones, 80% to 95% occurring once. Study-level findings and limits: Naive subsets typically showed greater estimated richness than memory subsets. Expectations were that clonotype sharing among donors would be affected by sequencing depth.

The length of the CDR3 is 13 residues. V lost 7 bases and J lost 1, with 11 bases in between. Germline-derived CDR1 and CDR2 are WSHSY and SAAADI. Turning to this clone: Its matching antigen is unknown.

V is TRBV10-2 and J is TRBJ2-7; D may be TRBD1 (5 bases). The sequencing sample was made of naive CD8+ T cells sorted from blood. This receptor was taken from a young man in good health. CDR3 in DNA: TGCGCCAGCACGCAGGGTTATTCCTACGAGCAGTACTTC. Amino acid sequence: CASTQGYSYEQYF.